This TCR beta chain was profiled in a study of blood T cells in healthy people across ages. The authors ran a second PCR of about 7 to 12 cycles using a sample-barcoded 5' primer and a J-beta primer mix. Using its own MiXCR run on the 5' RACE reads, TCRdb lists one record per CDR3 protein. In the table there are some 930,000 distinct CDR3 sequences, about 27% of which are singletons. Between the trimmed V and J ends, which lost 5 bases and 6 bases, there was a span of 18 bases. The CDR3 length is 15 residues. Germline V gene data show CDR1 as SGHDT and CDR2 as YYEEEE. The sample also formed part of further work on T cells of mothers and their children. In that study: A few healthy Caucasian mothers and their six children were the donors. At about 1.5 ug per 15 ul, all of the extracted RNA went into cDNA synthesis. The study obtained over 8.5 million TCR beta CDR3 reads per mother and around 2.7 million per child.

The chain employs TRBV5-6 and TRBJ2-4; tentatively, D is TRBD2 (6 bases). Sample: blood. The source of this sequence is a woman aged 40 to 50 in good health. In DNA form, the CDR3 reads TGTGCCAGCAGTTGGGGGGAGCGGACGGGAAACATTCAGTACTTC. This sequence encodes CASSWGERTGNIQYF.